The 26 T cell receptor beta chains given below trace back to one sample, sequenced in a study of T cell repertoires in cytomegalovirus infection (dated by TCRdb to between 2019 and 2020). Sequencing was performed on an Illumina HiSeq 1500. TCRdb applied fastp at Q25 and MiXCR to the public reads, then kept only in-frame beta chains. Each entry is one CDR3 protein sequence, shown with its most common DNA and genes. In all, the sample holds 510,000 or so distinct CDR3 sequences, and approximately 25% of those were seen once. Of the sample, over 10% falls within the top ten clones. Sequenced input: PBMCs. All receptors come from a human donor in good health (CMV status not recorded). Some clones in this sample may be carry-over from other donors' samples.

This clonotype was seen a few times. J is TRBJ1-1 and V is TRBV7-6; possibly TRBD1 for D (6 bases). The CDR3 totals 15 residues. The ends were cut back, 1 base at V and 2 bases at J, with 11 bases in the middle. Germline V gene sequence: CDR1 SGHVS, CDR2 FNYEAQ. CDR3 in amino acids: CASSLVTGTNTEAFF. CDR3 sequence (DNA): TGTGCCAGCAGCTTAGTAACAGGGACAAACACTGAAGCTTTCTTT.

This clonotype came up a few times. The chain carries TRBV14 and TRBJ2-3, with D possibly matching TRBD2 (6 bases). Germline CDR1 and CDR2: SGHDN and FVKESK. Between the trimmed V and J ends, which lost 4 bases and 0 bases, there was a span of 11 bases. The CDR3 runs to 15 residues. The CDR3 region has the DNA TGTGCCAGCAGCCCGCGTGGGACTAGCACAGATACGCAGTATTTT. This gives the protein CASSPRGTSTDTQYF.

The chain couples TRBV6-2 or TRBV6-3 to TRBJ2-7; D ambiguous. In germline, CDR1 is MNHEY, CDR2 SVGEGT. CDR3 length: 12 residues. Trimming pared 5 bases from V and 3 bases from J, leaving 8 bases between. CDR3 amino acids: CASSGMNYEQYV. As DNA, the CDR3 is TGTGCCAGCAGTGGGATGAACTACGAGCAGTACGTC.

The chain joins TRBV18 to TRBJ2-6; D is ambiguous. Trimming removed 3 bases at V and 4 bases at J, with 10 bases between. Germline-derived CDR1 and CDR2 are KGHSH and LQKENI. The CDR3 consists of 15 residues. The CDR3 coding sequence is TGTGCCAGCTCACCGAGGTTCTTGGGGGCCAACGTCCTGACTTTC. Its protein product is CASSPRFLGANVLTF.

There are a few counts of this clonotype. The chain carries TRBV9 and TRBJ1-1, with unresolved D. The CDR3 length is 13 residues. The germline gives CDR1 SGDLS, CDR2 YYNGEE. V dropped 1 base and J dropped 1 base, with 5 bases sitting between them. CDR3 coding DNA: TGTGCCAGCAGCGTAACACCGAACACTGAAGCTTTCTTT. Amino acids: CASSVTPNTEAFF. The full variable domain, with the rest looked up from reference TRBV9 and TRBJ1-1, is DSGVTQTPKHLITATGQRVTLRCSPRSGDLSVYWYQQSLDQGLQFLIQYYNGEERAKGNILERFSAQQFPDLHSELNLSSLELGDSALYFCASSVTPNTEAFFGQGTRLTVV.

This clonotype was picked up many times. The J gene is TRBJ2-1, the V gene TRBV19, with D hard to call. Germline CDR1 LNHDA, CDR2 SQIVND (reference sequence). This CDR3 contains 13 residues. Trimming cost V 3 bases and J 6 bases, with 9 bases left between them. The CDR3 DNA reads TGTGCCAGTAGTATCTCCCCAGGCAATGAGCAGTTCTTC. Its protein product is CASSISPGNEQFF.

This rearrangement joins TRBV7-4 to TRBJ2-1; D gene uncertain. V dropped 5 bases and J dropped 8 bases, with 13 bases sitting between them. The CDR3 is made up of 13 amino acids. Germline CDR1 is SGHVT and CDR2 is SQSDAQ. For the CDR3, the DNA is TGTGCCAGCAGCGGGTCACGGGCGGATGAGCAGTTCTTC. Its protein is CASSGSRADEQFF.

In regard to this clonotype: This may arise from a read error, as a much more abundant clone is one base away. The V call is TRBV7-2, the J call TRBJ1-1; a weak D match, TRBD1 (5 bases). Germline values: CDR1 SGHTA, CDR2 FQGNSA. The CDR3 is 15 residues long. The CDR3 DNA sequence: TGTTCCAGCAGCCCCGGGACGGGGGAGAACACTGAAGCTTTCTTT. This codes for CSSSPGTGENTEAFF.

In its sample, this clonotype was seen a few times. The chain links TRBV20-1 to TRBJ2-5, with 8 bases that match TRBD2. Germline V gene lookup returns CDR1 DFQATT and CDR2 SNEGSKA (reference sequence). The ends lost 3 bases at V and 5 bases at J; junction bases unmatched: 8. The CDR3 consists of 14 residues. CDR3 DNA: TGCAGTGCTAGCGGTCGGGGGGGTCTGGAGACCCAGTACTTC. The encoded protein is CSASGRGGLETQYF.

The chain uses TRBV7-8 and TRBJ2-2, with TRBD2 identical over 10 bases. This CDR3 contains 16 residues. Losses at the gene ends were 9 bases for V and 6 bases for J; bases not matched to a gene: 13. Germline values: CDR1 SGHVS, CDR2 FQNEAQ. The chain's CDR3 is CASRGTSVALAGELFF. CDR3 nucleotides: TGTGCCAGTCGGGGGACTAGCGTCGCTCTTGCCGGGGAGCTGTTTTTT.

The CDR3 is CASSLGLAGGGQETQYF. The CDR3 DNA follows: TGTGCCAGCAGCTTAGGACTAGCGGGAGGCGGGCAAGAGACCCAGTACTTC. V gene TRBV11-2 combines with J gene TRBJ2-5, with 13 bases matching TRBD2. CDR3 size: 17 residues. Unmatched junction bases numbered 4, after V lost 1 base and J lost 2 bases. Per germline, CDR1 SGHAT and CDR2 FQNNGV.

The chain employs TRBV14 and TRBJ2-3; possibly TRBD1 or TRBD2 for D (5 bases each). Germline V CDR1 and CDR2: SGHDN, FVKESK. Trimming stripped 4 bases from V and 0 bases from J, with 14 bases between. This CDR3 contains 16 residues. The CDR3 DNA reads TGTGCCAGCAGCCCTTTCCGGGGCCCCAGCACAGATACGCAGTATTTT. Its protein is CASSPFRGPSTDTQYF. The full variable domain, its missing parts supplied by reference TRBV14 and TRBJ2-3, is EAGVTQFPSHSVIEKGQTVTLRCDPISGHDNLYWYRRVMGKEIKFLLHFVKESKQDESGMPNNRFLAERTGGTYSTLKVQPAELEDSGVYFCASSPFRGPSTDTQYFGPGTRLTVL.

The chain recombines TRBV6-5 with TRBJ1-2, with 7 bases fitting TRBD1. Per germline, CDR1 MNHEY and CDR2 SVGAGI. CDR3 length: 14 residues. After removal of 5 bases from V and 4 bases from J, the junction contained 7 bases not matched to a gene. The CDR3 region is CASSGTGVAYGYTF. The CDR3 nucleotides are TGTGCCAGCAGTGGAACAGGGGTGGCCTATGGCTACACCTTC.

This clonotype was recorded a few times. The rearrangement joins TRBV7-2 to TRBJ2-3, with 7 positions matching TRBD2. V dropped 4 bases and J dropped 4; count of bases not matched to a gene: 8. The germline CDR1 and CDR2 sequences are SGHTA and FQGNSA. The CDR3 extends over 15 amino acids. The CDR3 DNA sequence: TGTGCCAGCAGCTCGTCGGGTAGCGGGCCAGATACGCAGTATTTT. Protein product: CASSSSGSGPDTQYF.

In this sample, this clonotype turned up a few times. The chain employs TRBV11-3 and TRBJ2-1, with D perhaps matching TRBD1 or TRBD2 (6 bases each). The CDR3 has 13 residues. CDR1 and CDR2 from the germline V gene are SGHNT and YENEEA. The ends were cut back, 3 bases at V and 9 bases at J, with 12 bases in the middle. The CDR3 bases are TGTGCCAGCAGCTTGAAGAGGGGGGTTGAGCAGTTCTTC. It yields the protein CASSLKRGVEQFF.

This chain connects TRBV6-5 to TRBJ1-5, with D possibly matching TRBD1 (6 bases). CDR1 is MNHEY and CDR2 is SVGAGI in the germline V gene. The CDR3 length is 14 residues. With 4 bases removed from V and 4 bases from J, the gap between germline ends came to 11 bases. CDR3 DNA sequence: TGTGCCAGCAGTTTAAACAGGGCAAATCAGCCCCAGCATTTT. Its protein product is CASSLNRANQPQHF.

This clonotype was observed at least ten times. J is TRBJ1-2 and V is TRBV7-2, with 10 bases identical to TRBD1. The V gene end was trimmed by 5 bases and the J gene end by 4 bases; junction bases not matched to a gene: 7. The CDR3 is 15 amino acids. The germline V gene has CDR1 SGHTA and CDR2 FQGNSA. Here the CDR3 reads CASSPRTGGAYGYTF. In DNA form, the CDR3 reads TGTGCCAGCAGCCCTCGGACAGGGGGGGCCTATGGCTACACCTTC.

This chain uses TRBV6-8 with TRBJ1-3, with D possibly being TRBD1 (6 bases). Germline CDR1 and CDR2: MNHGY and SAAAGT. Trimming took off 2 bases at V and 1 base at J, with 12 bases between the two ends. This CDR3 comprises 16 residues. The CDR3 coding sequence is TGTGCCAGCAGTTACGCTGCAACAGGGTCTGGAAACACCATATATTTT. Protein product: CASSYAATGSGNTIYF.

The chain joins TRBV12-3 or TRBV12-4 to TRBJ1-5; D may be TRBD1 (6 bases). Deletions cut 2 bases from V and 5 bases from J, with 10 bases between. This CDR3 region has 14 residues. CDR3 sequence reads: CASSLMGGHQPQHF. In nucleotides, the CDR3 is TGTGCCAGCAGTTTAATGGGGGGGCATCAGCCCCAGCATTTT.

V usage is TRBV12-3 or TRBV12-4 and J usage is TRBJ2-7; unclear D gene. Between the trimmed V and J ends, which lost 1 base and 3 bases, there was a span of 7 bases. This CDR3 spans 13 amino acids. CDR3 in DNA: TGTGCCAGCAGTTTAGGGTCAGACTACGAGCAGTACGTC. Translating gives CASSLGSDYEQYV.

This clonotype showed up many times. The rearrangement uses TRBV7-8 and TRBJ2-1; 7 nucleotides agree with TRBD2. The germline CDR1 and CDR2 sequences are SGHVS and FQNEAQ. Trimming removed 0 bases from V and 2 bases from J; junction bases left unmatched: 4. The CDR3 runs 16 residues. CDR3 sequence: CASSLARAGTYNEQFF. The CDR3 DNA follows: TGTGCCAGCAGCTTAGCGCGAGCGGGAACCTACAATGAGCAGTTCTTC.

This clonotype was found a few times. The rearrangement links TRBV4-3 to TRBJ2-1; 10 bases agree with TRBD2. Per germline, CDR1 LGHNA and CDR2 YSLEER. CDR3 size: 16 residues. The J segment lost 4 bases and the V segment lost 1 base, leaving 4 bases of the junction unmatched. CDR3 loop: CASSQVSGRVYNEQFF. DNA for the CDR3: TGCGCCAGCAGCCAAGTAAGCGGGAGGGTTTACAATGAGCAGTTCTTC.

The chain has TRBV5-8 and TRBJ1-1, with TRBD1 matching 9 bases. This CDR3 is built from 16 residues. The J segment lost 0 bases and the V segment lost 4 bases, leaving 7 bases of the junction unmatched. Germline CDR1 reads SGHTS; CDR2 reads YDEGEE. This chain's CDR3 is CASSPRTGVLNTEAFF. CDR3 bases: TGTGCCAGCAGCCCTAGGACAGGGGTGTTGAACACTGAAGCTTTCTTT.

This clonotype showed up just a few times. This chain joins TRBV7-8 and TRBJ2-3; D uncertain. V was clipped by 5 bases and J by 4 bases, with 7 bases between them. Per the germline V gene, CDR1 is SGHVS and CDR2 is FQNEAQ. The CDR3 covers 12 residues. The CDR3 reads CASSRVADTQYF. In nucleotides, the CDR3 is TGTGCCAGCAGCAGGGTGGCAGATACGCAGTATTTT. Full variable domain (remainder filled in from reference TRBV7-8 and TRBJ2-3): GAGVSQSPRYKVAKRGQDVALRCDPISGHVSLFWYQQALGQGPEFLTYFQNEAQLDKSGLPSDRFFAERPEGSVSTLKIQRTQQEDSAVYLCASSRVADTQYFGPGTRLTVL.

This clonotype was seen many times. The chain links TRBV7-2 to TRBJ1-1; TRBD1 matches 9 bases. Germline loops: CDR1 SGHTA, CDR2 FQGNSA. The CDR3 is made up of 14 amino acids. V shed 5 bases, J shed 5 bases, and the junction held 6 bases outside the gene matches. CDR3 nucleotides: TGTGCCAGCAGCGTGGACAGGGGCGGGACTGAAGCTTTCTTT. Protein: CASSVDRGGTEAFF.

This clonotype was seen repeatedly, ten times or more. V and J are TRBV28 and TRBJ2-3, with 8 bases identical to TRBD2. In germline, CDR1 is MDHEN, CDR2 SYDVKM. V lost 5 bases, J lost 3 bases, and 10 bases stayed unmatched. This CDR3 contains 16 residues. The CDR3 DNA sequence: TGTGCCAGCAGTGCCCCCGGGACTAGACCAACAGATACGCAGTATTTT. This translates into CASSAPGTRPTDTQYF. Full variable domain (rest looked up from reference TRBV28 and TRBJ2-3): DVKVTQSSRYLVKRTGEKVFLECVQDMDHENMFWYRQDPGLGLRLIYFSYDVKMKEKGDIPEGYSVSREKKERFSLILESASTNQTSMYLCASSAPGTRPTDTQYFGPGTRLTVL.